This T cell receptor beta chain comes out of a study of OX40 agonist ivuxolimab in advanced cancers. Patients were excluded for autoimmune disease history or systemic immunosuppression. After removal of 2 bases from V and 3 bases from J, the junction contained 7 bases not matched to a gene. This CDR3 region has 16 residues. Germline values: CDR1 SGHDT, CDR2 YYEEEE. Assay: immunoSEQ multiplex PCR; the TCRdb copy retains only in-frame clones and omits some. The repertoire holds around 84,000 clones, with around 94% as singletons. The receptor's source is an adult with an advanced solid tumor such as melanoma, head and neck, liver or kidney cancer. The source material was CD4+ or CD8+ T cells sorted from blood, sampled in a trial of the OX40 agonist ivuxolimab. The V and J genes are TRBV5-6 and TRBJ2-2; 7 bases are a match to TRBD1. The CDR3 sequence is CASSLFTGAYTGELFF. CDR3 DNA: TGTGCCAGCAGCTTATTCACAGGGGCCTACACCGGGGAGCTGTTTTTT. Full variable domain (remainder filled in from reference TRBV5-6 and TRBJ2-2): DAGVTQSPTHLIKTRGQQVTLRCSPKSGHDTVSWYQQALGQGPQFIFQYYEEEERQRGNFPDRFSGHQFPNYSSELNVNALLLGDSALYLCASSLFTGAYTGELFFGEGSRLTVL.